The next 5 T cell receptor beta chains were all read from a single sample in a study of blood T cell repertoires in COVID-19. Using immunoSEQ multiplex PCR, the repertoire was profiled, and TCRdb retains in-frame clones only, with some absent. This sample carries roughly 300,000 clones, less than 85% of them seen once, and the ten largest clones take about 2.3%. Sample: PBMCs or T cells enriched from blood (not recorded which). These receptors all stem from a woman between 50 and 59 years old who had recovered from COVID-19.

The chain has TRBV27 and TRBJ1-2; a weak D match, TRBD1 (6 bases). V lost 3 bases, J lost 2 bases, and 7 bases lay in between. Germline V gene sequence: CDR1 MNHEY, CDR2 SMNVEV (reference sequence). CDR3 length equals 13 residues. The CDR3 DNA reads TGTGCCAGCAGTTTTACAGGGAACTATGGCTACACCTTC. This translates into CASSFTGNYGYTF.

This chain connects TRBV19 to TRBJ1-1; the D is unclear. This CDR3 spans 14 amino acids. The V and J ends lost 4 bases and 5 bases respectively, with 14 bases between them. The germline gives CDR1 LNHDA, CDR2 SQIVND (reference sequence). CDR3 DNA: TGTGCCAGTAGTAGACGGGCGCGAGGGACTGAAGCTTTCTTT. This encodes CASSRRARGTEAFF.

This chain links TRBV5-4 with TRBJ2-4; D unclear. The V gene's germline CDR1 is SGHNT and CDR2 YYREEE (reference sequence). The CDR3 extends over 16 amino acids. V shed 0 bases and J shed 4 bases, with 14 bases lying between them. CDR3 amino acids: CASSLGATPAKNIQYF. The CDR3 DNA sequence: TGTGCCAGCAGCTTGGGGGCGACGCCTGCAAAAAACATTCAGTACTTC.

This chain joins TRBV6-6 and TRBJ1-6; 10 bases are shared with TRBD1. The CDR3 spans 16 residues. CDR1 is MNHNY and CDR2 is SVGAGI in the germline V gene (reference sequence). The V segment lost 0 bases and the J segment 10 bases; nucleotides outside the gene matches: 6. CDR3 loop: CASSYSRGQGSSPLHF. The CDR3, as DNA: TGTGCCAGCAGTTACTCCCGGGGACAGGGGAGCTCACCCCTCCACTTT.

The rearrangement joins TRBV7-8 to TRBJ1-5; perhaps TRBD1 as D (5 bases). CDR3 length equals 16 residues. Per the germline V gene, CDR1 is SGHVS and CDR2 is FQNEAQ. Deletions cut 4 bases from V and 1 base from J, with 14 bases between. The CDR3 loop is CASSSEYSGSNQPQHF. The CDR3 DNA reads TGTGCCAGCAGCTCGGAGTACTCAGGGAGCAATCAGCCCCAGCATTTT. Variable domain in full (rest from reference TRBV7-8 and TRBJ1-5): GAGVSQSPRYKVAKRGQDVALRCDPISGHVSLFWYQQALGQGPEFLTYFQNEAQLDKSGLPSDRFFAERPEGSVSTLKIQRTQQEDSAVYLCASSSEYSGSNQPQHFGDGTRLSIL.